The next 2 T cell receptor beta chains were all read from a single sample in a study of spatial heterogeneity in lung cancer. Noted time point: sample taken at primary tumor resection. No cells were sorted before sequencing. The whole RNA sequenced was extracted from tumor, nontumor lung or frozen PBMC. TCRdb re-analysed the 5' RACE reads in MiXCR, keeping a single row per CDR3 protein. Found here are 65,000 to 85,000 distinct CDR3 sequences, about a fifth of them singletons; the top ten hold about 6.8%. Specimen: PBMCs, collected at surgery. The receptors were sampled from a male donor with early-stage non-small cell lung cancer.

The chain recombines TRBV25-1 with TRBJ2-1; TRBD2 matches 7 bases. V dropped 8 bases and J dropped 8; count of bases not matched to a gene: 15. Germline V lookup: CDR1 MGHDK, CDR2 SYGVNS. CDR3 length equals 15 residues. As DNA, the CDR3 is TGTGCCAGCCCGAGGACTAGAGGGACCCACGATGAGCAGTTCTTC. Its protein product is CASPRTRGTHDEQFF.

The table lists this clonotype with a few counts. The V and J genes are TRBV19 and TRBJ1-2; D gene ambiguous. This CDR3 has 18 amino acids. Per germline, CDR1 LNHDA and CDR2 SQIVND (reference sequence). V was pared by 7 bases and J by 5 bases, with 29 bases between. The CDR3 is CASTILIFHNPPPYGYTF. DNA of the CDR3: TGTGCCAGTACCATACTCATTTTCCATAATCCTCCCCCATATGGCTACACCTTC.